This T cell receptor (beta chain) was captured by sequencing in a study of blood T cell repertoires in COVID-19. Study-level background: Collection of acute and convalescent COVID-19 samples took place in the United States, Italy and Spain. PBMCs, B-cell-depleted T cells, or T cells provided the cDNA or gDNA that made up the material.

Original handling: Amplification of reference gene primers provided the estimated nucleated cell counts. Using immunoSEQ multiplex PCR, the repertoire was profiled, and TCRdb retains in-frame clones only, with some absent. V, J and clone size are those of that table, while D and trimming were read from the DNA. This table has about 150,000 clones, roughly 91% appearing once. V gave up 0 bases and J gave up 3 bases; unmatched junction bases: 11. The CDR3 runs 19 residues. Germline assignment: CDR1 MNHNS and CDR2 SASEGT. This TCR was recovered from a man aged 45-65 years who had recovered from COVID-19. The chain joins TRBV6-1 to TRBJ1-3; 10 bases map to TRBD1. Sample: peripheral blood. The CDR3 reads CASSEARQGARSRGNTIYF. CDR3 DNA: TGTGCCAGCAGTGAAGCCCGACAGGGGGCGCGGTCGCGTGGAAACACCATATATTTT.